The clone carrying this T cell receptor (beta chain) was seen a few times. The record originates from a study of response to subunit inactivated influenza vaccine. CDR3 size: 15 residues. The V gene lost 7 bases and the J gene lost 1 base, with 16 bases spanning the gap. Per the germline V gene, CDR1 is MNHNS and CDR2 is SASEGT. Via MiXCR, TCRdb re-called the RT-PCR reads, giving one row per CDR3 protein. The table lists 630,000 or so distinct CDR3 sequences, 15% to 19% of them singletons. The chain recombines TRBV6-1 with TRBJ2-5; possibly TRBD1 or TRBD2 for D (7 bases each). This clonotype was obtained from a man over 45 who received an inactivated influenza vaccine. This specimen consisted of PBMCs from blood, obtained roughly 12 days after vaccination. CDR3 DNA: TGTGCCAGCACCCTCAGGGGGGGTGGCCAAGAGACCCAGTACTTC. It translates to CASTLRGGGQETQYF.